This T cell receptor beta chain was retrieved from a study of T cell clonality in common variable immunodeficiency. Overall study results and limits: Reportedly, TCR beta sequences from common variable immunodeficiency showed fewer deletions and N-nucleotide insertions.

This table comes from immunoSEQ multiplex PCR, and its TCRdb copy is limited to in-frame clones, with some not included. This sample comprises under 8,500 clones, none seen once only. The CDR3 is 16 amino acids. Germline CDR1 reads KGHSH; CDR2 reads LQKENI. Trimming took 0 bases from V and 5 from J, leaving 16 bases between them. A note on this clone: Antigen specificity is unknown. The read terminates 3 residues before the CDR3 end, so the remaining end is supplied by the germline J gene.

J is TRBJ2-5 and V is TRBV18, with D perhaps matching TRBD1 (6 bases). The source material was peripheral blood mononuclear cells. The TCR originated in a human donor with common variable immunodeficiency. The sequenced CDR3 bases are TGTGCCAGCTCACCACCTAGCACAGGGCTATCCGAGACC. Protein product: CASSPPSTGLSET. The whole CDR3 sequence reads CASSPPSTGLSETQYF.